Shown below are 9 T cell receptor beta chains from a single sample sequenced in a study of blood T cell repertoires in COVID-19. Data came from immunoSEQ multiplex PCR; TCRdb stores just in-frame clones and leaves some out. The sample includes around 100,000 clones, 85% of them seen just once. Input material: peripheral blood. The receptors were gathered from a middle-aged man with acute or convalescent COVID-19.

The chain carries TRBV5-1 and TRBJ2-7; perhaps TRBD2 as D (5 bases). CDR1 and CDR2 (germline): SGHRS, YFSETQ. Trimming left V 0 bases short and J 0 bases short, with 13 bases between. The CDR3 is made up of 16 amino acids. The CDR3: CASSLALSADSYEQYF. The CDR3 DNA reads TGCGCCAGCAGCTTGGCTCTTTCAGCGGACTCCTACGAGCAGTACTTC.

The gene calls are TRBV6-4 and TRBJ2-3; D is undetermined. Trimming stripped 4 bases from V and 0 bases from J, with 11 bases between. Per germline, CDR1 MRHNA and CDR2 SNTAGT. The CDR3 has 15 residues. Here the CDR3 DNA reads TGTGCCAGCAGTGTGACTGCAACTAGCACAGATACGCAGTATTTT. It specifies CASSVTATSTDTQYF.

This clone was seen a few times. CDR3 region: CASSIGGRNTIYF. The CDR3 region has the DNA TGTGCCAGTAGTATAGGCGGTCGGAACACCATATATTTT. The chain has TRBV19 and TRBJ1-3; D call uncertain. The CDR3 is 13 residues long. Trimming stripped 1 base from V and 7 bases from J, with 8 bases between. From germline, CDR1 is LNHDA and CDR2 SQIVND (reference sequence). Full variable domain (remainder filled in from reference TRBV19 and TRBJ1-3): DGGITQSPKYLFRKEGQNVTLSCEQNLNHDAMYWYRQDPGQGLRLIYYSQIVNDFQKGDIAEGYSVSREKKESFPLTVTSAQKNPTAFYLCASSIGGRNTIYFGEGSWLTVV.

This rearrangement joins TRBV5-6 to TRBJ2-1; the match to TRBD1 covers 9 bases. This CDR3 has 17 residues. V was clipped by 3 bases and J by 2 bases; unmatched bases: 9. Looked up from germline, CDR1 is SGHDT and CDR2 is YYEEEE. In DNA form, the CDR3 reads TGTGCCAGCAGCTCGGCCGGGACAGGGAGTACCTACAATGAGCAGTTCTTC. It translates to CASSSAGTGSTYNEQFF.

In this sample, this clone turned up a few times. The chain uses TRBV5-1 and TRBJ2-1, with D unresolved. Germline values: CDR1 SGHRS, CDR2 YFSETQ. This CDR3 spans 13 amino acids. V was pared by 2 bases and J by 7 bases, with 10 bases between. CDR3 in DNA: TGCGCCAGCAGCTTAAAAGCCTCGAATGAGCAGTTCTTC. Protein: CASSLKASNEQFF. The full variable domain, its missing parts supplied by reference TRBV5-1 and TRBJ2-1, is KAGVTQTPRYLIKTRGQQVTLSCSPISGHRSVSWYQQTPGQGLQFLFEYFSETQRNKGNFPGRFSGRQFSNSRSEMNVSTLELGDSALYLCASSLKASNEQFFGPGTRLTVL.

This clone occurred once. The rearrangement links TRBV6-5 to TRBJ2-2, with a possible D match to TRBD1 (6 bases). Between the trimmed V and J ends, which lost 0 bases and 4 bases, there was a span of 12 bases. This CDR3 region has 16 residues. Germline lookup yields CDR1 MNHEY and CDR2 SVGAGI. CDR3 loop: CASSYSNRAGTGELFF. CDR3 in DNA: TGTGCCAGCAGTTACTCGAACAGGGCTGGCACCGGGGAGCTGTTTTTT.

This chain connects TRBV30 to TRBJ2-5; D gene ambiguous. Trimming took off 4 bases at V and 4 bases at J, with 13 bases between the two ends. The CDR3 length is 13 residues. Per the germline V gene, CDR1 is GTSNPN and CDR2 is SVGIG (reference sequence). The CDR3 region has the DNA TGTGCCTGGATTGCCCAGAGGTCAGAGACCCAGTACTTC. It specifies CAWIAQRSETQYF.

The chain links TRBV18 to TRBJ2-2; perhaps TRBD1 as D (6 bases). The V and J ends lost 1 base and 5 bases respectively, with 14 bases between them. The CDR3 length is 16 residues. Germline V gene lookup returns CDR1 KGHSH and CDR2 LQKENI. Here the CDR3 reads CASSPLRDISTGELFF. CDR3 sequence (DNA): TGTGCCAGCTCACCACTCAGGGACATTTCGACCGGGGAGCTGTTTTTT.

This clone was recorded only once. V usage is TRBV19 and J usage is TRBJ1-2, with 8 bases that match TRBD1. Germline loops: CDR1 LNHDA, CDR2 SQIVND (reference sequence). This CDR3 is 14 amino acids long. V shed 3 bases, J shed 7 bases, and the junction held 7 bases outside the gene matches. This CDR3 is CASSISGQGGGYTF. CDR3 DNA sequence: TGTGCCAGTAGTATCTCAGGACAGGGAGGTGGCTACACCTTC.